This is a list of T cell receptor beta chains from one sample in a study of technical replicates of blood from a handful of donors. Only in-frame clones appear in the TCRdb table, and some are missing; sequencing was by immunoSEQ multiplex PCR. The sample carries about 64,000 clones, roughly 90% recorded once. Material for sequencing was PBMCs. The source of these receptors is a human donor in good health. Some clones in this sample may be carry-over from other donors' samples. The CDR3 runs from the conserved cysteine through the conserved F or W. The D gene is left open where the match is weak. Expanded clones are given a class, and other clones once, few, many or no size at all.

CDR3 protein,CDR3 DNA,J gene,D gene,V gene,clone size
CASSLLQNNSPLHF,TGTGCCAGCAGCTTATTACAGAATAATTCACCCCTCCACTTT,TRBJ1-6,-,TRBV7-2,-
CASSSRTGTVSNTEAFF,TGTGCCAGCAGCTCAAGAACCGGGACAGTATCGAACACTGAAGCTTTCTTT,TRBJ1-1,TRBD1,TRBV13,-
CASSLAGGNTGELFF,TGTGCCAGCAGCTTAGCAGGGGGGAACACCGGGGAGCTGTTTTTT,TRBJ2-2,-,TRBV7-9,-
CAISRQGTPNTGELFF,TGTGCCATCAGCCGACAGGGGACCCCGAACACCGGGGAGCTGTTTTTT,TRBJ2-2,TRBD1,TRBV10-3,-
CATSSPSGGNIQYF,TGTGCCACCTCGAGTCCGTCCGGGGGAAACATTCAGTACTTC,TRBJ2-4,-,TRBV7-3,-
CASSTGVWGSPLHF,TGCGCCAGCAGCACAGGGGTTTGGGGTTCACCCCTCCACTTT,TRBJ1-6,TRBD1,TRBV5-1,-
CASSPGTSGTTGELFF,TGTGCCAGCAGCCCCGGGACTAGCGGGACCACCGGGGAGCTGTTTTTT,TRBJ2-2,TRBD2,TRBV13,-
CASSYSISGGAPQFF,TGTGCCAGCAGTTACTCTATTAGCGGGGGGGCCCCCCAGTTCTTC,TRBJ2-1,TRBD2,TRBV6-5,once
CASSQRQVDFSPLHF,TGTGCCAGCAGCCAACGACAGGTGGATTTTTCACCCCTCCACTTT,TRBJ1-6,-,TRBV14,-
CASSLFPGGQPQHF,TGTGCCAGCAGCTTATTCCCCGGGGGTCAGCCCCAGCATTTT,TRBJ1-5,-,TRBV7-2,-
CASSLGGRGTDTQYF,TGTGCCAGCAGCTTGGGGGGGCGAGGCACAGATACGCAGTATTTT,TRBJ2-3,-,TRBV5-4,-
CASSSASAGGETQYF,TGTGCCAGCAGCTCAGCATCAGCGGGTGGAGAGACCCAGTACTTC,TRBJ2-5,-,TRBV7-2,-
CASSLSRGGYGYTF,TGTGCCAGCAGTTTATCCCGGGGGGGCTATGGCTACACCTTC,TRBJ1-2,-,TRBV27,once
CASSSQGGAGNTIYF,TGTGCCAGCAGCTCACAGGGCGGCGCTGGAAACACCATATATTTT,TRBJ1-3,-,TRBV7-2,-
CASRLTTDSTDTQYF,TGTGCAAGTCGCCTGACTACGGACAGCACAGATACGCAGTATTTT,TRBJ2-3,-,TRBV12-2,-
CASGAFQETQYF,TGTGCCTCAGGGGCCTTTCAAGAGACCCAGTACTTC,TRBJ2-5,-,TRBV2,-
CASSLGQPSGEQYF,TGTGCCAGCAGCTTGGGACAGCCCTCTGGCGAGCAGTACTTC,TRBJ2-7,TRBD1,TRBV7-8,few
CASSVPGVADTQYF,TGTGCCAGCAGCGTACCCGGGGTCGCAGATACGCAGTATTTT,TRBJ2-3,-,TRBV9,-
CASSTPYGLAFTDTQYF,TGTGCCAGCTCAACCCCTTATGGGCTAGCATTCACAGATACGCAGTATTTT,TRBJ2-3,-,TRBV28,few
CASSQVFRTVNYNEQFF,TGCGCCAGCAGCCAAGTATTTAGAACAGTAAACTACAATGAGCAGTTCTTC,TRBJ2-1,-,TRBV4-1,-
CASSLTGTYGYTF,TGTGCCAGCAGCTTAACAGGGACCTATGGCTACACCTTC,TRBJ1-2,-,TRBV7-2,-
CASSLTGTGFNEQYF,TGTGCCAGCAGCTTGACTGGGACAGGGTTCAACGAGCAGTACTTC,TRBJ2-7,TRBD1,TRBV7-2,-
CASSQGDRGGYGYTF,TGTGCCAGCAGCCAAGGGGACAGGGGGGGCTATGGCTACACCTTC,TRBJ1-2,TRBD1,TRBV4-2,-
CASSNNWANVLTF,TGCGCCAGCAGCAACAATTGGGCCAACGTCCTGACTTTC,TRBJ2-6,-,TRBV5-1,-
CASSFGTGMKSTDTQYF,TGTGCCAGCAGTTTCGGGACAGGCATGAAATCCACAGATACGCAGTATTTT,TRBJ2-3,TRBD1,TRBV27,-
CASRGDRGNTDTQYF,TGTGCCAGCAGAGGCGACAGGGGGAACACAGATACGCAGTATTTT,TRBJ2-3,TRBD1,TRBV6-1,-
CASSFGQYSNQPQHF,TGTGCCAGCAGTTTTGGACAGTATAGCAATCAGCCCCAGCATTTT,TRBJ1-5,-,TRBV6-5,-
CASSENRDRERYNEQFF,TGTGCCAGCAGTGAAAACCGGGACAGGGAACGGTACAATGAGCAGTTCTTC,TRBJ2-1,TRBD1,TRBV2,once
CAISERGYNSPLHF,TGTGCCATCAGTGAGAGGGGCTATAATTCACCCCTCCACTTT,TRBJ1-6,-,TRBV10-3,-
CASSRTGQDTGELFF,TGTGCCAGCAGCCGGACAGGGCAGGACACCGGGGAGCTGTTTTTT,TRBJ2-2,TRBD1,TRBV6-5,-
CASSEPKGGWPYEQYF,TGCGCCAGCAGTGAGCCAAAGGGGGGGTGGCCCTACGAGCAGTACTTC,TRBJ2-7,-,TRBV10-2,-